Following are 15 T cell receptor beta chains from one sample sequenced in a study of immune cell composition in non-small cell lung cancer. Normal lung was taken at the farthest possible site, at least 3 cm from tumour. Assay used: immunoSEQ multiplex PCR; TCRdb lists only in-frame clones, some missing. This sample yields around 10,000 clones, of which approximately 80% are seen a single time; roughly 13% belongs to the top ten. What was sequenced was non-adjacent lung tissue. These receptors originate from a human donor with non-small cell lung cancer.

V gene TRBV29-1 combines with J gene TRBJ2-7; TRBD2 is a possible D gene (6 bases). Germline V gene sequence: CDR1 SQVTM, CDR2 ANQGSEA. CDR3 size: 12 residues. Trimming stripped 4 bases from V and 2 bases from J, with 9 bases between. Here the CDR3 DNA reads TGCAGCGTTGCCTCGGGAGCCTACGAGCAGTACTTC. Translating it yields CSVASGAYEQYF.

V is TRBV4-3 and J is TRBJ1-4; 8 positions match TRBD1. With V trimmed by 4 bases and J by 8 bases, 9 bases remained unmatched. The CDR3 loop spans 15 amino acids. In germline, CDR1 is LGHNA, CDR2 YSLEER. CDR3 nucleotides: TGCGCCAGCAGCCGAAACAGGGGGGGCCGGGAAAAACTGTTTTTT. Its protein product is CASSRNRGGREKLFF.

The chain couples TRBV5-1 to TRBJ2-1; TRBD2 agrees at 8 bases. The V and J ends lost 6 bases and 7 bases, in that order; junction bases with no gene match: 15. The germline V gene encodes CDR1 SGHRS and CDR2 YFSETQ. CDR3 length: 16 amino acids. The CDR3 here is CASTPGGLKKRNEQFF. The CDR3 nucleotides are TGCGCCAGCACCCCGGGGGGGCTAAAGAAAAGGAATGAGCAGTTCTTC. The entire variable domain, with the rest obtained from reference TRBV5-1 and TRBJ2-1, is as follows: KAGVTQTPRYLIKTRGQQVTLSCSPISGHRSVSWYQQTPGQGLQFLFEYFSETQRNKGNFPGRFSGRQFSNSRSEMNVSTLELGDSALYLCASTPGGLKKRNEQFFGPGTRLTVL.

This chain links TRBV30 with TRBJ2-3; no clear D. Trimming took 1 base from V and 2 from J, leaving 10 bases between them. This CDR3 spans 14 amino acids. Germline V gene sequence: CDR1 GTSNPN, CDR2 SVGIG (reference sequence). CDR3 in amino acids: CAWSGQQNTDTQYF. CDR3 coding DNA: TGTGCCTGGAGTGGGCAGCAGAACACAGATACGCAGTATTTT.

Only one count was recorded for this clone. The chain couples TRBV6-1 to TRBJ1-5, with 8 bases lining up with TRBD1. In germline, CDR1 is MNHNS, CDR2 SASEGT. The CDR3 runs to 15 residues. V lost 1 base and J lost 4; bases outside the gene matches: 3. The CDR3: CASSEEQGGNQPQHF. CDR3 sequence (DNA): TGTGCCAGCAGTGAAGAACAGGGGGGGAATCAGCCCCAGCATTTT.

The CDR3 DNA sequence: TGTGCCAGCGCGGAGACGTACACAGATACGCAGTATTTT. It is translated as CASAETYTDTQYF. This chain joins TRBV6-1 and TRBJ2-3, with unresolved D. Germline CDR1 and CDR2: MNHNS and SASEGT. This CDR3 has 13 residues. The V and J ends lost 8 bases and 2 bases respectively, with 11 bases between them.

The chain carries TRBV2 and TRBJ1-1, with D uncertain. CDR1 and CDR2 from the germline V gene are SNHLY and FYNNEI. The CDR3 runs 13 residues. Trimming cost V 6 bases and J 2 bases, with 10 bases left between them. The CDR3 reads CASRRESNTEAFF. The CDR3 nucleotides are TGTGCCAGCAGGCGGGAGAGTAACACTGAAGCTTTCTTT.

This clone came up once. The chain couples TRBV5-1 to TRBJ2-2; TRBD1 agrees at 7 bases. The V gene's germline CDR1 is SGHRS and CDR2 YFSETQ. The CDR3 totals 15 residues. Germline trimming cut 4 bases from V and 4 bases from J; bases unmatched to any gene: 7. DNA of the CDR3: TGCGCCAGCAGCGGAAGACAGGGAACCACCGGGGAGCTGTTTTTT. It translates to CASSGRQGTTGELFF.

The rearrangement links TRBV2 to TRBJ2-1; possibly TRBD2 for D (6 bases). The CDR3 totals 16 residues. Per the germline V gene, CDR1 is SNHLY and CDR2 is FYNNEI. Trimming removed 8 bases at V and 0 bases at J, with 17 bases between. This CDR3 is CASCSSTSPSYNEQFF. DNA of the CDR3: TGTGCCAGCTGTTCCTCAACTAGCCCCTCCTACAATGAGCAGTTCTTC.

The rearrangement links TRBV6-4 to TRBJ2-3; the D gene is possibly TRBD1 (7 bases). V lost 3 bases to trimming and J lost 4 bases, with 11 bases between them. The CDR3 loop spans 14 amino acids. Looked up from germline, CDR1 is MRHNA and CDR2 is SNTAGT. CDR3 sequence reads: CASSDGGGADTQYF. The DNA of the CDR3 is TGTGCCAGCAGTGATGGAGGGGGCGCAGATACGCAGTATTTT.

The chain recombines TRBV6-1 with TRBJ2-6; D unclear. The length of the CDR3 is 13 residues. From germline, CDR1 is MNHNS and CDR2 SASEGT. V dropped 8 bases and J dropped 3 bases, with 8 bases sitting between them. CDR3 sequence reads: CASQTYGANVLTF. The CDR3 nucleotides are TGTGCCAGCCAAACCTATGGGGCCAACGTCCTGACTTTC.

This clone has just a few counts. The genes are TRBV29-1 and TRBJ1-1; maybe TRBD1 (5 bases). V was cut by 6 bases and J by 0 bases, with 11 bases left in between. CDR3 length equals 13 residues. Germline values: CDR1 SQVTM, CDR2 ANQGSEA. The CDR3 DNA follows: TGCAGCGTGGGGGAAGGCCTGAACACTGAAGCTTTCTTT. Translated, it gives CSVGEGLNTEAFF.

This clone was counted a few times. The chain links TRBV7-2 to TRBJ1-3; D perhaps matches TRBD1 (6 bases). The CDR3 length is 16 residues. The V and J ends lost 6 bases and 0 bases respectively, with 15 bases between them. Germline V gene data show CDR1 as SGHTA and CDR2 as FQGNSA. The CDR3 DNA reads as TGTGCCAGCAGGACGGGGGGCACGAGCTCTGGAAACACCATATATTTT. Its translation is CASRTGGTSSGNTIYF.

The J gene is TRBJ2-7, the V gene TRBV7-9; D is possibly TRBD1 (7 bases). V shed 1 base and J shed 0 bases, with 13 bases lying between them. The CDR3 loop spans 16 amino acids. Germline-derived CDR1 and CDR2 are SEHNR and FQNEAQ (reference sequence). CDR3 sequence reads: CASSLVGQGGSYEQYF. For the CDR3, the DNA is TGTGCCAGCAGCTTAGTGGGGCAGGGGGGCTCCTACGAGCAGTACTTC.

CDR3 loop: CASSLAEPYEQYF. CDR3 DNA: TGCGCCAGCAGCTTGGCCGAACCCTACGAGCAGTACTTC. The chain couples TRBV5-1 to TRBJ2-7; D gene unclear. V was trimmed by 0 bases and J by 2 bases, leaving 6 bases between them. Germline V gene data show CDR1 as SGHRS and CDR2 as YFSETQ. The CDR3 has 13 amino acids.